Listed here are 27 T cell receptor beta chains from one sample, sequenced in a study of response to subunit inactivated influenza vaccine. TCRdb re-called the RT-PCR reads with MiXCR, one entry per CDR3 protein. The data hold approximately 520,000 distinct CDR3 sequences, with 25% observed a single time. Sequencing used CD4+ T cells sorted from PBMCs, obtained about 5 days after vaccination. The receptor source for this set is a man in his fifties or sixties who received an inactivated influenza vaccine.

The chain joins TRBV28 to TRBJ2-7, with D perhaps being TRBD1 or TRBD2 (5 bases each). V lost 3 bases to trimming and J lost 1 base, with 19 bases between them. Germline CDR1 is MDHEN and CDR2 is SYDVKM. The CDR3 runs to 17 residues. DNA of the CDR3: TGTGCCAGCAGTTTTGGGGGTTTCCAAGGCGGATCCTACGAGCAGTACTTC. Translation gives CASSFGGFQGGSYEQYF.

The table lists this clonotype with many counts. The rearrangement links TRBV29-1 to TRBJ2-2; 8 bases agree with TRBD2. After removal of 8 bases from V and 8 bases from J, the junction contained 10 bases not matched to a gene. Germline V lookup: CDR1 SQVTM, CDR2 ANQGSEA. This CDR3 is built from 13 residues. The CDR3 DNA reads TGCAGCCCACGACTAGGCGGGAGGGGGGAGCTGTTTTTT. Protein product: CSPRLGGRGELFF.

The chain couples TRBV27 to TRBJ1-2, with a possible D match to TRBD1 (6 bases). The CDR3 runs 16 residues. V was cut by 3 bases and J by 0 bases, with 14 bases left in between. Germline CDR1 is MNHEY and CDR2 is SMNVEV (reference sequence). Here the CDR3 DNA reads TGTGCCAGCAGTTTCCGTGGACAGCGAACTAACTATGGCTACACCTTC. It translates to CASSFRGQRTNYGYTF.

This clonotype has just a few counts. The chain has TRBV7-9 and TRBJ1-1; perhaps TRBD1 as D (5 bases). V was shortened by 1 base and J by 4 bases, with 16 bases between the two germline ends. There are 16 residues in the CDR3. CDR1 SEHNR and CDR2 FQNEAQ come from the germline V gene (reference sequence). DNA for the CDR3: TGTGCCAGCAGCTTAGTGGCGGGGACGGTGACCACTGAAGCTTTCTTT. Protein sequence: CASSLVAGTVTTEAFF.

This clonotype was picked up a small number of times. The chain uses TRBV5-6 and TRBJ1-1; no clear D. CDR1 is SGHDT and CDR2 is YYEEEE in the germline V gene. The length of the CDR3 is 13 residues. The V gene lost 6 bases and the J gene lost 5 bases, with 14 bases spanning the gap. The DNA for the CDR3 is TGTGCCAGCAACAATTACCGATGGACTGAAGCTTTCTTT. This translates into CASNNYRWTEAFF.

The CDR3 sequence: CASSFSGVGSNQPQHF. For the CDR3, the DNA is TGTGCCAGCAGTTTTTCAGGGGTCGGAAGCAATCAGCCCCAGCATTTT. This rearrangement joins TRBV12-3 or TRBV12-4 to TRBJ1-5; possibly TRBD1 for D (6 bases). The CDR3 sequence is 16 residues long. Trimming cost V 3 bases and J 1 base, with 13 bases left between them.

This clonotype was picked up a small number of times. The chain uses TRBV28 and TRBJ2-5; 10 bases map to TRBD2. The CDR3 covers 14 residues. CDR1 is MDHEN, CDR2 SYDVKM, per germline. V shed 7 bases and J 1 base; nucleotides not matched to a gene: 3. In DNA, the CDR3 is TGTGCCAGCACGACTAGCGGGCTCCAAGAGACCCAGTACTTC. Translation: CASTTSGLQETQYF.

A remark on this clonotype: This may come from a read error, since a much larger clone is one base off. V gene TRBV28 combines with J gene TRBJ2-5, with D possibly matching TRBD1 (6 bases). This CDR3 region has 14 residues. Trimming took off 6 bases at V and 1 base at J, with 12 bases between the two ends. Germline V lookup: CDR1 MDHEN, CDR2 SYDVKM. In nucleotides, the CDR3 is TGTGCCAGCAGCTTCTGGACAGTCCAAGAGACCCAGTACTTC. This codes for CASSFWTVQETQYF.

To note about this clonotype: One junction end disagrees with the germline gene, perhaps due to a read error. The chain employs TRBV7-3 and TRBJ2-1; 13 bases are a match to TRBD2. The CDR3 spans 16 residues. The germline CDR1 and CDR2 sequences are SGHTA and FQGTGA. CDR3 amino acids: CASSKGTSGAYNEQFF. The CDR3 nucleotides read TGTGCCAGCAGCAAGGGGACTAGCGGGGCCTATAATGAGCAGTTCTTC.

J is TRBJ1-1 and V is TRBV20-1; perhaps TRBD1 as D (5 bases). The CDR3 totals 16 residues. The V end was cut by 6 bases, the J end by 0 bases, with 20 bases between. In germline, CDR1 is DFQATT, CDR2 SNEGSKA (reference sequence). The CDR3 region is CSARSSVGVMNTEAFF. The CDR3 DNA follows: TGCAGTGCAAGATCCTCTGTGGGGGTAATGAACACTGAAGCTTTCTTT.

Concerning this clonotype itself: One end of the junction is discordant with germline, which a read error may explain. The chain combines TRBV20-1 with TRBJ2-1, with TRBD2 matching 9 bases. CDR1 is DFQATT, CDR2 SNEGSKA, per germline (reference sequence). CDR3 length: 16 amino acids. CDR3 bases: TGCTGTGCTAGAGATAGTTGGACTAGCGCGGGGAATGAGCAGTTCTTC. Translated, it gives CCARDSWTSAGNEQFF.

J is TRBJ2-7 and V is TRBV11-1; 7 bases map to TRBD1. The V gene end was trimmed by 5 bases and the J gene end by 3 bases; junction bases not matched to a gene: 19. This CDR3 has 18 residues. Looked up from germline, CDR1 is SGHAT and CDR2 is FQDESV (reference sequence). CDR3 sequence (DNA): TGTGCCAGCAGCCCTACACCCTTGACAGGGAAAACCTACTACGAGCAGTACTTC. The encoded protein is CASSPTPLTGKTYYEQYF.

This clonotype was seen a handful of times. The rearrangement uses TRBV29-1 and TRBJ1-1, with D unresolved. Germline loops: CDR1 SQVTM, CDR2 ANQGSEA. V was shortened by 3 bases and J by 0 bases, with 8 bases between the two germline ends. The CDR3 is 13 residues long. The CDR3: CSVDRLMNTEAFF. DNA for the CDR3: TGCAGCGTTGACAGGCTGATGAACACTGAAGCTTTCTTT.

The chain carries TRBV5-1 and TRBJ2-7; a possible D gene is TRBD2 (6 bases). Trimming took 0 bases from V and 1 from J, leaving 14 bases between them. CDR1 and CDR2 (germline): SGHRS, YFSETQ. The CDR3 is 16 residues long. The CDR3 nucleotides read TGCGCCAGCAGCTTGGCCCTGGGGGGTCTTTCCTACGAGCAGTACTTC. This encodes CASSLALGGLSYEQYF.

The chain couples TRBV7-9 to TRBJ2-4; D may match TRBD1 or TRBD2 (6 bases each). Germline CDR1 reads SEHNR; CDR2 reads FQNEAQ (reference sequence). With 0 bases removed from V and 1 base from J, the gap between germline ends came to 13 bases. The CDR3 is made up of 17 amino acids. CDR3 DNA: TGTGCCAGCAGCTTAGCAAGGGGGGACTTTGCCAAAAACATTCAGTACTTC. Residues: CASSLARGDFAKNIQYF. Together with reference TRBV7-9 and TRBJ2-4, the CDR3 gives the full variable domain: DTGVSQNPRHKITKRGQNVTFRCDPISEHNRLYWYRQTLGQGPEFLTYFQNEAQLEKSRLLSDRFSAERPKGSFSTLEIQRTEQGDSAMYLCASSLARGDFAKNIQYFGAGTRLSVL.

The V gene is TRBV12-3 or TRBV12-4, the J gene TRBJ2-3; 8 bases align to TRBD1. This CDR3 has 16 residues. J lost 0 bases, V lost 2 bases, and 4 bases had no gene match. This CDR3 is CASSLSGGGSTDTQYF. CDR3 coding DNA: TGTGCCAGCAGTTTATCAGGGGGCGGTAGCACAGATACGCAGTATTTT.

This clonotype was detected only a few times. This rearrangement joins TRBV6-1 to TRBJ2-5; TRBD2 agrees at 10 bases. CDR3 length equals 13 residues. Germline CDR1 reads MNHNS; CDR2 reads SASEGT. The V gene end was trimmed by 6 bases and the J gene end by 7 bases; junction bases not matched to a gene: 5. The CDR3 DNA sequence: TGTGCCAGCAGCCTAGCGGGAGCGGGGACCCAGTACTTC. It codes for CASSLAGAGTQYF.

In this sample, this clonotype turned up a few times. The chain combines TRBV20-1 with TRBJ2-1; tentatively, D is TRBD1 or TRBD2 (5 bases each). The CDR3 is made up of 10 amino acids. Per germline, CDR1 DFQATT and CDR2 SNEGSKA (reference sequence). The V end lost 6 bases, the J end lost 8 bases, and 8 bases lay between the germline ends. The CDR3 here is CSAGDHEQFF. CDR3 sequence (DNA): TGCAGTGCGGGGGACCATGAGCAGTTCTTC.

This clonotype was seen only a few times. V and J are TRBV12-3 or TRBV12-4 and TRBJ1-5; TRBD1 might be the D (6 bases). The V end was cut by 3 bases, the J end by 12 bases, with 12 bases between. This CDR3 has 12 residues. The CDR3 loop is CASSFPGGLQHF. CDR3 DNA sequence: TGTGCCAGCAGTTTCCCGGGGGGGCTCCAGCATTTT.

The chain carries TRBV20-1 and TRBJ2-3; D unclear. The V gene lost 3 bases and the J gene lost 5 bases, with 3 bases spanning the gap. Germline assignment: CDR1 DFQATT and CDR2 SNEGSKA (reference sequence). The CDR3 extends over 10 amino acids. CDR3 in amino acids: CSASGDTQYF. The CDR3 bases are TGCAGTGCTAGCGGAGATACGCAGTATTTT.

The V gene is TRBV20-1, the J gene TRBJ1-2; maybe TRBD1 (6 bases). Germline assignment: CDR1 DFQATT and CDR2 SNEGSKA (reference sequence). The CDR3 sequence is 13 residues long. Trimming left V 6 bases short and J 4 bases short, with 15 bases between. This CDR3 reads CSARGQSGYGYTF. The CDR3 nucleotides are TGCAGTGCCCGCGGACAGTCGGGCTATGGCTACACCTTC.

The chain uses TRBV5-1 and TRBJ2-4; tentative D call: TRBD1 (6 bases). The germline V gene encodes CDR1 SGHRS and CDR2 YFSETQ. Trimming took off 0 bases at V and 3 bases at J, with 10 bases between the two ends. The CDR3 has 15 amino acids. CDR3 sequence (DNA): TGCGCCAGCAGCTTGGAAGCAGGGGTCAAAAACATTCAGTACTTC. As protein: CASSLEAGVKNIQYF.

V and J are TRBV6-4 and TRBJ2-7; no clear D gene. Germline CDR1 is MRHNA and CDR2 is SNTAGT. V was pared by 0 bases and J by 8 bases, with 8 bases between. The CDR3 has 12 residues. The DNA of the CDR3 is TGTGCCAGCAGTGACTCCACCCCGAAGCAGTACTTC. Translated: CASSDSTPKQYF.

A few counts support this clonotype. The V and J genes are TRBV10-1 and TRBJ2-7; 7 nucleotides match TRBD2. CDR1 is WNHNN, CDR2 SYGVQD, per germline (reference sequence). V was pared by 9 bases and J by 4 bases, with 30 bases of the junction left unmatched. This CDR3 contains 20 residues. The CDR3 DNA reads as TGCGCCAGGAAACTTATTTTCATACTGACCATCAGAGGGGAGGGATACGAGCAGTACTTC. Protein sequence: CARKLIFILTIRGEGYEQYF.

This clonotype was counted between two and nine times. The chain links TRBV29-1 to TRBJ2-7; D gene uncertain. V lost 6 bases and J 0 bases, leaving 12 bases between the germline ends. Per the germline V gene, CDR1 is SQVTM and CDR2 is ANQGSEA. The length of the CDR3 is 13 residues. The chain's CDR3 is CSVARTVSYEQYF. DNA for the CDR3: TGCAGCGTGGCCCGGACGGTCTCCTACGAGCAGTACTTC.

This clonotype occurred a few times. This chain connects TRBV7-2 to TRBJ1-2; 7 bases agree with TRBD1. There are 13 residues in the CDR3. J lost 4 bases, V lost 3 bases, and 2 bases had no gene match. Germline V gene lookup returns CDR1 SGHTA and CDR2 FQGNSA. For the CDR3, the DNA is TGTGCCAGCAGCTTGAACAGGGGCTATGGCTACACCTTC. This gives the protein CASSLNRGYGYTF.

The genes are TRBV12-3 or TRBV12-4 and TRBJ2-1, with 11 bases that match TRBD2. CDR3 size: 15 residues. V trimming: 6 bases; J trimming: 7 bases; junction bases outside the gene matches: 8. For the CDR3, the DNA is TGTGCCAGCAGCTTTATAGCGGGGGGGCGGAATGAGCAGTTCTTC. As protein: CASSFIAGGRNEQFF.